This passage covers 20 T cell receptor beta chains from one sample sequenced in a study of beta chain features in type 1 diabetes. Of the isolated RNA, all was reverse transcribed, and so the sequenced material was expressed TCRB transcripts. Here immunoSEQ multiplex PCR was the method, and the copy in TCRdb shows in-frame clones only, minus some. The sample yields 350,000 to 450,000 clones, about 15% seen once. Sequencing was carried out using naive CD4+ T cells from blood. The source of these receptors is a woman aged 18-29 years in good health.

This clone was observed a handful of times. CDR3 coding DNA: TGTGCCAGCAGCTTAGAGACTAGCGGGGAGACCCAGTACTTC. Amino acids: CASSLETSGETQYF. The gene calls are TRBV11-2 and TRBJ2-5, with 10 nucleotides matching TRBD2. V trimming: 0 bases; J trimming: 5 bases; junction bases outside the gene matches: 0. Germline CDR1 and CDR2: SGHAT and FQNNGV. The CDR3 runs to 14 residues.

This clone came up a few times. The chain couples TRBV30 to TRBJ2-3; unclear D gene. Germline V gene data show CDR1 as GTSNPN and CDR2 as SVGIG (reference sequence). The CDR3 covers 15 residues. V was pared by 1 base and J by 4 bases, with 15 bases between. The CDR3 nucleotides are TGTGCCTGGAGTGGACAATACCTTATGGCAGATACGCAGTATTTT. Translated: CAWSGQYLMADTQYF.

The chain couples TRBV7-9 to TRBJ2-2; 9 bases are a match to TRBD1. J was trimmed by 4 bases and V by 8 bases; bases with no gene match: 5. Germline V gene lookup returns CDR1 SEHNR and CDR2 FQNEAQ (reference sequence). There are 14 residues in the CDR3. The CDR3 sequence: CASLQGASTGELFF. CDR3 sequence (DNA): TGTGCCAGCCTACAGGGGGCGAGCACCGGGGAGCTGTTTTTT. The complete variable domain, with remaining parts taken from reference TRBV7-9 and TRBJ2-2, reads DTGVSQNPRHKITKRGQNVTFRCDPISEHNRLYWYRQTLGQGPEFLTYFQNEAQLEKSRLLSDRFSAERPKGSFSTLEIQRTEQGDSAMYLCASLQGASTGELFFGEGSRLTVL.

The CDR3 region is CASSATSGRGGELFF. CDR3 nucleotide sequence: TGCGCCAGCAGCGCTACTAGCGGGAGAGGCGGGGAGCTGTTTTTT. The gene calls are TRBV5-1 and TRBJ2-2, with 11 bases that match TRBD2. The germline CDR1 and CDR2 sequences are SGHRS and YFSETQ. V trimming: 4 bases; J trimming: 7 bases; junction bases outside the gene matches: 6. This CDR3 is built from 15 residues.

V and J are TRBV27 and TRBJ2-6, with a weak D call TRBD2 (6 bases). V lost 0 bases to trimming and J lost 1 base, with 10 bases between them. The CDR3 runs to 17 residues. The germline CDR1 and CDR2 sequences are MNHEY and SMNVEV (reference sequence). As DNA, the CDR3 is TGTGCCAGCAGTTTATCATACGGGGGTTCTGGGGCCAACGTCCTGACTTTC. It translates to CASSLSYGGSGANVLTF.

V usage is TRBV14 and J usage is TRBJ1-2; 8 bases align to TRBD1. V lost 5 bases and J lost 8; bases outside the gene matches: 10. In germline, CDR1 is SGHDN, CDR2 FVKESK. This CDR3 has 14 amino acids. The chain's CDR3 is CASSARGRFGGYTF. The DNA of the CDR3 is TGTGCCAGCAGCGCCAGGGGGCGATTCGGAGGCTACACCTTC.

The chain has TRBV9 and TRBJ2-5; no clear D. There are 15 residues in the CDR3. The germline CDR1 and CDR2 sequences are SGDLS and YYNGEE. The V gene lost 4 bases and the J gene lost 4 bases, with 17 bases spanning the gap. In nucleotides, the CDR3 is TGTGCCAGCAGCACTCCCGATTCCCCCGGAGAGACCCAGTACTTC. It codes for CASSTPDSPGETQYF.

There are a few counts of this clone. The chain uses TRBV7-6 and TRBJ2-5; 14 bases line up with TRBD2. Germline CDR1 and CDR2: SGHVS and FNYEAQ. The CDR3 is 16 amino acids. Trimming at V came to 5 bases and at J to 5 bases, leaving 7 bases not matched to a gene. CDR3 coding DNA: TGTGCCAGCAGCCAGACTAGCGGGAGGGTTTGGGAGACCCAGTACTTC. Its protein is CASSQTSGRVWETQYF.

The CDR3 bases are TGTGCCAGCAGACACCCTCCCGACGAGCAGTACTTC. This sequence encodes CASRHPPDEQYF. The chain links TRBV28 to TRBJ2-7; D remains unclear. The CDR3 length is 12 residues. Between the trimmed V and J ends, which lost 6 bases and 5 bases, there was a span of 11 bases. The germline V gene has CDR1 MDHEN and CDR2 SYDVKM.

The chain couples TRBV7-8 to TRBJ2-7, with 11 bases identical to TRBD1. Germline lookup yields CDR1 SGHVS and CDR2 FQNEAQ. CDR3 length: 15 residues. V trimming: 1 base; J trimming: 4 bases; junction bases outside the gene matches: 3. The CDR3 region is CASSLGTGGGYEQYF. The DNA for the CDR3 is TGTGCCAGCAGCTTAGGGACAGGGGGCGGATACGAGCAGTACTTC.

The table lists this clone with a few counts. J is TRBJ1-4 and V is TRBV30; 7 positions match TRBD1. With V trimmed by 5 bases and J by 3 bases, 6 bases remained unmatched. CDR1 GTSNPN and CDR2 SVGIG come from the germline V gene (reference sequence). The CDR3 consists of 14 residues. CDR3 in amino acids: CAWSLGTANEKLFF. CDR3 sequence (DNA): TGTGCCTGGTCCTTGGGGACAGCTAATGAAAAACTGTTTTTT.

The V and J genes are TRBV6-4 and TRBJ1-5, with D uncertain. This CDR3 comprises 13 residues. Deletions cut 4 bases from V and 7 bases from J, with 11 bases between. Germline assignment: CDR1 MRHNA and CDR2 SNTAGT. The CDR3 spells CASSGQVGQPQHF. The CDR3 nucleotides are TGTGCCAGCAGTGGGCAGGTAGGACAGCCCCAGCATTTT.

The V and J genes are TRBV7-9 and TRBJ1-2; 9 bases line up with TRBD1. Germline V gene sequence: CDR1 SEHNR, CDR2 FQNEAQ (reference sequence). With 5 bases clipped from V and 8 bases from J, the junction kept 6 bases outside the gene matches. CDR3 size: 13 residues. CDR3 in DNA: TGTGCCAGCAGCCCTGGGACAGGGAAGGGCTACACCTTC. Its protein is CASSPGTGKGYTF.

This clone has a handful of counts. This chain links TRBV28 with TRBJ1-2; TRBD1 agrees at 11 bases. The junction had 8 bases not matched to a gene; V was cut back by 3 bases and J by 8 bases. Germline CDR1 and CDR2: MDHEN and SYDVKM. The CDR3 length is 15 residues. Written as DNA, the CDR3 is TGTGCCAGCAGTTTCCCTGGACAGGGGGCAGGGGGCTACACCTTC. Its protein is CASSFPGQGAGGYTF.

This chain links TRBV27 with TRBJ2-7, with 10 bases fitting TRBD1. This CDR3 is 15 amino acids long. Looked up from germline, CDR1 is MNHEY and CDR2 is SMNVEV (reference sequence). J gave up 2 bases and V 9 bases, and 10 bases lay outside the gene matches. The CDR3 protein is CASSLMGQGTYEQYF. In DNA, the CDR3 is TGTGCCAGTTCTTTGATGGGACAGGGGACCTACGAGCAGTACTTC.

The count of this clone is one. The chain carries TRBV6-1 and TRBJ2-1; 8 bases fit TRBD2. Germline V lookup: CDR1 MNHNS, CDR2 SASEGT. The CDR3 is 16 residues long. The V gene end was trimmed by 0 bases and the J gene end by 8 bases; junction bases not matched to a gene: 9. This CDR3 is CASSEALGLASDEQFF. The CDR3 DNA reads TGTGCCAGCAGTGAAGCGCTAGGACTAGCCAGCGATGAGCAGTTCTTC.

This clone occurred a few times. The chain combines TRBV2 with TRBJ1-5; 7 bases are a match to TRBD1. There are 14 residues in the CDR3. After removal of 7 bases from V and 0 bases from J, the junction contained 3 bases not matched to a gene. Germline assignment: CDR1 SNHLY and CDR2 FYNNEI. CDR3 amino acids: CASNRGHSNQPQHF. The DNA for the CDR3 is TGTGCCAGCAACAGGGGTCATAGCAATCAGCCCCAGCATTTT. Full variable domain (rest looked up from reference TRBV2 and TRBJ1-5): EPEVTQTPSHQVTQMGQEVILRCVPISNHLYFYWYRQILGQKVEFLVSFYNNEISEKSEIFDDQFSVERPDGSNFTLKIRSTKLEDSAMYFCASNRGHSNQPQHFGDGTRLSIL.

This rearrangement joins TRBV29-1 to TRBJ2-7; 10 bases agree with TRBD1. The CDR3 extends over 13 amino acids. Germline V gene sequence: CDR1 SQVTM, CDR2 ANQGSEA. With 6 bases clipped from V and 3 bases from J, the junction kept 5 bases outside the gene matches. The CDR3: CSVGQGVNYEQYF. In nucleotides, the CDR3 is TGCAGCGTCGGACAGGGGGTTAACTACGAGCAGTACTTC.

This clone appeared a few times. The chain couples TRBV9 to TRBJ1-2; D is undetermined. Trimming removed 4 bases from V and 8 bases from J, with 15 bases in between. The CDR3 has 13 residues. CDR1 is SGDLS and CDR2 is YYNGEE in the germline V gene. Here the CDR3 DNA reads TGTGCCAGCAGCCCCCCCGGGGTCAGAGGCTACACCTTC. It codes for CASSPPGVRGYTF. The complete variable domain, with remaining parts taken from reference TRBV9 and TRBJ1-2, reads DSGVTQTPKHLITATGQRVTLRCSPRSGDLSVYWYQQSLDQGLQFLIQYYNGEERAKGNILERFSAQQFPDLHSELNLSSLELGDSALYFCASSPPGVRGYTFGSGTRLTVV.

This clone was observed a handful of times. The gene calls are TRBV5-1 and TRBJ1-2; TRBD1 matches 12 bases. Germline-derived CDR1 and CDR2 are SGHRS and YFSETQ. V lost 4 bases, J lost 6 bases, and 13 bases stayed unmatched. The CDR3 contains 17 residues. The CDR3 bases are TGCGCCAGCAGCGGAAGTGACCGGGACAGGGGGCCGAATGGCTACACCTTC. Translation gives CASSGSDRDRGPNGYTF.